This TCR beta chain stems from a study of cytomegalovirus exposure and HLA in healthy donors. Per germline, CDR1 SEHNR and CDR2 FQNEAQ (reference sequence). V lost 5 bases, J lost 1 base, and 2 bases stayed unmatched. This CDR3 region has 14 residues. Regarding this clone: Its matching antigen is unknown.

PCR employed 60 Vbeta and 13 Jbeta primers. Libraries were prepared by immunoSEQ multiplex PCR; TCRdb keeps only in-frame clonotypes and omits some of them. Among some 110,000 clones listed, approximately 12% were seen once. Findings of the study overall: The sole available immune exposure information was CMV serostatus. Versus the approximately 670-donor mean, an Asian-associated ancestry cluster reportedly showed fewer N-insertions in a later analysis. Sequencing depth roughly uniform across donors was assumed in presence/absence analyses.

The sequenced material came from PBMCs. This receptor was taken from a man aged 35 to 55 in good health and CMV-seropositive. The chain uses TRBV7-9 and TRBJ2-3, with TRBD1 matching 8 bases. The CDR3 coding sequence is TGTGCCAGCAGCGCACAGGGGGGCACAGATACGCAGTATTTT. Translating gives CASSAQGGTDTQYF.